A selection of T cell receptor beta chains follows, all from one sample in a study of T-cell memory formation after mild COVID-19. Each CDR3 protein gets one entry after TCRdb re-called the 5' RACE reads with MiXCR. The data show 250,000 to 300,000 distinct CDR3 sequences, 15% to 20% seen once. The sequenced material came from PBMCs or a T cell subset sorted from them (not recorded which). The receptors stem from a young man who had mild COVID-19 (a few samples of this study predate the infection). Cell type and time point are not known. Both conserved end residues are part of each CDR3. D genes are given only for firm matches. Clone size, where shown, is once, few, many, or a class for clones that have expanded.

v_call	d_call	j_call	clone_size	cdr3_nt	cdr3_aa
TRBV2	NA	TRBJ2-6	few	TGTGCCAGCTCTTCTAGCACCGGGGCCAACGTCCTGACTTTC	CASSSSTGANVLTF
TRBV10-3	NA	TRBJ1-5	few	TGTGCCATCAGTGAGGGGGAAGAATTGCCCCAGCATTTT	CAISEGEELPQHF
TRBV27	NA	TRBJ2-1	NA	TGTGCCAGCGGGGGGTACGAGGGGGTCAGGAATGAGCAGTTCTTC	CASGGYEGVRNEQFF
TRBV30	NA	TRBJ2-7	few	TGTGCCTGGAGTGTGGATCGATACGAGCAGTACTTC	CAWSVDRYEQYF
TRBV6-2/TRBV6-3	NA	TRBJ1-4	few	TGTGCCAGCAGTGGCGGATTTAATGAAAAACTGTTTTTT	CASSGGFNEKLFF
TRBV12-3/TRBV12-4	NA	TRBJ2-5	few	TGTGCCAGCAGTTTGGCGCCGGGGACAGAGACCCAGTACTTC	CASSLAPGTETQYF
TRBV5-1	TRBD1	TRBJ2-5	NA	TGCGCCAGCAGCGACAGGGTGGCAGAGACCCAGTACTTC	CASSDRVAETQYF
TRBV29-1	TRBD2	TRBJ2-7	few	TGCAGCGTTGAAGCAGGGCTAGCGGGGGAAGGAGAAGAGCAGTACTTC	CSVEAGLAGEGEEQYF
TRBV9	TRBD1	TRBJ2-3	NA	TGTGCCAGCAGCGAGGGACAGGGAGCAGATACGCAGTATTTT	CASSEGQGADTQYF
TRBV12-3/TRBV12-4	NA	TRBJ2-1	NA	TGTGCCAGCAGACAGGGCCACAATGAGCAGTTCTTC	CASRQGHNEQFF
TRBV5-1	NA	TRBJ2-5	few	TGCGCCAGCAGGCAGACAGAAGAGACCCAGTACTTC	CASRQTEETQYF
TRBV11-2	NA	TRBJ1-6	few	TGTGCCAGCAGCTTAGGCCAGTCCGGGCCCCTCCACTTT	CASSLGQSGPLHF
TRBV11-2	NA	TRBJ2-2	few	TGTGCCAGCAGCTTTGGCCGGGAGCAAAACACCGGGGAGCTGTTTTTT	CASSFGREQNTGELFF
TRBV29-1	NA	TRBJ2-3	NA	TGCAGCGTTGAAGGGGGCACAGATACGCAGTATTTT	CSVEGGTDTQYF
TRBV6-5	TRBD1	TRBJ2-5	NA	TGTGCCAGCAGTTACGGTCAGGGGGCCCCGACCGGGCAGGAGACCCAGTACTTC	CASSYGQGAPTGQETQYF
TRBV12-3/TRBV12-4	NA	TRBJ2-7	NA	TGTGCCAGTCCCCACAGGGACGAGCAGTACTTC	CASPHRDEQYF
TRBV6-2/TRBV6-3	NA	TRBJ1-1	few	TGTGCCAGCAGTTGGGGGGCCGGTGAAGCTTTCTTT	CASSWGAGEAFF
TRBV6-2/TRBV6-3	NA	TRBJ1-2	many	TGTGCCAGCAGTTCAGAATATGGCTACACCTTC	CASSSEYGYTF
TRBV19	NA	TRBJ2-5	many	TGTGCCAGTAGCGGGGCGTCAGGGAAAGAGACCCAGTACTTC	CASSGASGKETQYF
TRBV27	TRBD2	TRBJ2-7	NA	TGTGCCAGCCAATGGGGGGGTACGCCCTACGAGCAGTACTTC	CASQWGGTPYEQYF
TRBV4-1	TRBD1	TRBJ1-2	NA	TGCGCCAGCAGCGCGGGACAGACGGACTTCTATGGCTACACCTTC	CASSAGQTDFYGYTF
TRBV7-2	TRBD2	TRBJ2-6	NA	TGTGCCAGCAGCTTAGTGCGACTAGCGGCCGGGGCCAACGTCCTGACTTTC	CASSLVRLAAGANVLTF
TRBV12-3/TRBV12-4	NA	TRBJ1-1	few	TGTGCCAGCAGTTTTTCCTACGGGAGCACTGAAGCTTTCTTT	CASSFSYGSTEAFF
TRBV24-1	TRBD2	TRBJ2-3	NA	TGTGCCACCAGTGATTCAGCCCCCAACGGGACTAGCGGGGGCTGCACAGATACGCAGTATTTT	CATSDSAPNGTSGGCTDTQYF
TRBV6-5	NA	TRBJ1-1	few	TGTGCCAGTCTACAGGCCTTGGGTGAAGCTTTCTTT	CASLQALGEAFF
TRBV4-1	TRBD1	TRBJ1-1	once	TGCGCCAGCAGCCAGACCCTACAGGGGGCCAACACTGAAGCTTTCTTT	CASSQTLQGANTEAFF
TRBV7-2	NA	TRBJ2-5	many	TGTGCCAGCAGCTTAGGCGGGGGCCGGGAGACCCAGTACTTC	CASSLGGGRETQYF
TRBV7-6	NA	TRBJ1-1	NA	TGTGCCAGCAGCTTAGGGCAGGGGAAGAACACTGAAGCTTTCTTT	CASSLGQGKNTEAFF
TRBV6-2/TRBV6-3	TRBD1	TRBJ1-2	NA	TGTGCCAGCACCATCCACCGGGACAGGAGCCTTCCCTATGGCTACACCTTC	CASTIHRDRSLPYGYTF
TRBV7-7	TRBD2	TRBJ2-1	NA	TGTGCTAGCAGCTTAGGCAGCGGGGGGGCCGATGAGCAGTTCTTC	CASSLGSGGADEQFF
TRBV6-5	TRBD1	TRBJ1-1	NA	TGTGCCAGCAGTCAGACAGGGGCGAACACTGAAGCTTTCTTT	CASSQTGANTEAFF